These 17 T cell receptor beta chains share one sample of origin, sequenced in a study of regulatory T cells in long-lasting Graves disease. Library construction for TCR beta used iRepertoire HTBI primers and Arm-PCR of CDR3 regions. One entry per CDR3 protein, called by TCRdb with MiXCR from the multiplex PCR reads. This table holds about 460,000 distinct CDR3 sequences, around 15% found once. Noted time point: newly diagnosed GD, antithyroid drugs for less than 3 months. There was RNA extracted from PBMCs, and the TCR library was made from it. The data were also submitted as part of a second study, on T cells in Graves' hyperthyroidism and ophthalmopathy.

Sequencing used peripheral blood mononuclear cells (PBMCs), obtained at new diagnosis, from a patient treated with antithyroid drugs. These TCRs come from a woman in her forties or fifties with Graves disease.

There are a few counts of this clonotype. The rearrangement uses TRBV25-1 and TRBJ2-5; either TRBD1 or TRBD2 may fit D (5 bases each). The germline CDR1 and CDR2 sequences are MGHDK and SYGVNS. This CDR3 has 14 residues. V gave up 6 bases and J gave up 5 bases, with 16 bases separating them. The CDR3 here is CASRLRAGWETQYF. In nucleotides, the CDR3 is TGTGCCAGCAGGCTGCGGGCAGGGTGGGAGACCCAGTACTTC. Looking up the rest from reference TRBV25-1 and TRBJ2-5 gives the full variable domain: EADIYQTPRYLVIGTGKKITLECSQTMGHDKMYWYQQDPGMELHLIHYSYGVNSTEKGDLSSESTVSRIRTEHFPLTLESARPSHTSQYLCASRLRAGWETQYFGPGTRLLVL.

This clonotype has a count of ten or more. The chain is built from TRBV5-4 and TRBJ2-3, with D possibly TRBD1 on 6 matching bases. This CDR3 spans 16 amino acids. In germline, CDR1 is SGHNT, CDR2 YYREEE (reference sequence). With 0 bases removed from V and 2 bases from J, the gap between germline ends came to 13 bases. In DNA, the CDR3 is TGTGCCAGCAGCTTGGAGGGGGATCCCTACACAGATACGCAGTATTTT. Protein product: CASSLEGDPYTDTQYF.

The chain combines TRBV18 with TRBJ2-2; no firm D call. CDR3 length equals 14 residues. In germline, CDR1 is KGHSH, CDR2 LQKENI. V was cut by 2 bases and J by 3 bases, with 7 bases left in between. The CDR3: CASSPSLDTGELFF. The CDR3 bases are TGTGCCAGCTCACCATCCTTGGACACCGGGGAGCTGTTTTTT.

The CDR3 spells CASSLTTSAASTDTQYF. CDR3 bases: TGTGCCAGCAGTCTGACAACCAGTGCAGCTAGCACAGATACGCAGTATTTT. The V call is TRBV27, the J call TRBJ2-3; the D is unclear. The CDR3 covers 17 residues. V was cut by 5 bases and J by 0 bases, with 18 bases left in between. Germline CDR1 MNHEY, CDR2 SMNVEV (reference sequence).

This clonotype has at least ten counts. The chain uses TRBV7-6 and TRBJ2-1; no reliable D call. The V and J ends lost 6 bases and 7 bases respectively, with 13 bases between them. Germline CDR1 SGHVS, CDR2 FNYEAQ. CDR3 length equals 13 residues. The CDR3, as DNA: TGTGCCAGCAGACCCCTCTTGGGGAATGAGCAGTTCTTC. The encoded protein is CASRPLLGNEQFF. Drawing the rest from reference TRBV7-6 and TRBJ2-1, the complete variable domain is GAGVSQSPRYKVTKRGQDVALRCDPISGHVSLYWYRQALGQGPEFLTYFNYEAQQDKSGLPNDRFSAERPEGSISTLTIQRTEQRDSAMYRCASRPLLGNEQFFGPGTRLTVL.

The table lists this clonotype with many counts. V usage is TRBV7-8 and J usage is TRBJ1-2; D may be TRBD1 (6 bases). V shed 1 base and J shed 8 bases, with 14 bases lying between them. This CDR3 has 14 residues. Germline V gene sequence: CDR1 SGHVS, CDR2 FQNEAQ. As DNA, the CDR3 is TGTGCCAGCAGCTTAGGAGTGGCAGGGGAAGGCTACACCTTC. Protein product: CASSLGVAGEGYTF.

The table lists this clonotype with many counts. The rearrangement links TRBV27 to TRBJ2-1; D may be TRBD2 (5 bases). CDR3 length equals 16 residues. The V end lost 3 bases, the J end lost 7 bases, and 19 bases lay between the germline ends. The V gene's germline CDR1 is MNHEY and CDR2 SMNVEV (reference sequence). CDR3 protein: CASSLADWYSRNEQFF. The CDR3 bases are TGTGCCAGCAGTTTGGCGGACTGGTATTCTAGAAATGAGCAGTTCTTC.

This clonotype appeared many times. The chain has TRBV12-3 or TRBV12-4 and TRBJ2-3; D is uncertain. The CDR3 extends over 15 amino acids. V dropped 5 bases and J dropped 3 bases, with 15 bases sitting between them. This CDR3 is CASSGITEPTDTQYF. CDR3 nucleotide sequence: TGTGCCAGCAGTGGGATAACCGAGCCTACAGATACGCAGTATTTT.

This clonotype was counted ten times or more. The rearrangement uses TRBV28 and TRBJ2-3; 8 bases are shared with TRBD2. Germline lookup yields CDR1 MDHEN and CDR2 SYDVKM. J gave up 3 bases and V 10 bases, and 12 bases lay outside the gene matches. The CDR3 covers 15 residues. CDR3 coding DNA: TGTGCCACACAGGCCCCGGGACTAGGAACAGATACGCAGTATTTT. Protein sequence: CATQAPGLGTDTQYF.

This clonotype has at least ten counts. The V call is TRBV12-3 or TRBV12-4, the J call TRBJ2-1; 9 bases fit TRBD2. Germline trimming cut 3 bases from V and 7 bases from J; bases unmatched to any gene: 7. The CDR3 is 15 amino acids. CDR3 region: CASSFGGRAQNEQFF. The CDR3 DNA is TGTGCCAGCAGTTTCGGCGGGAGGGCCCAGAATGAGCAGTTCTTC.

This clonotype was counted between two and nine times. The rearrangement joins TRBV29-1 to TRBJ2-2; TRBD1 matches 7 bases. CDR1 and CDR2 from the germline V gene are SQVTM and ANQGSEA. This CDR3 region has 15 residues. Trimming removed 6 bases from V and 3 bases from J; junction bases left unmatched: 10. This CDR3 is CSVKRRQGDTGELFF. The CDR3 DNA sequence: TGCAGCGTCAAAAGAAGACAGGGTGACACCGGGGAGCTGTTTTTT.

V gene TRBV28 combines with J gene TRBJ1-1; maybe TRBD1 (6 bases). The CDR3 extends over 14 amino acids. V lost 5 bases and J lost 2, with 12 bases in between. The germline V gene encodes CDR1 MDHEN and CDR2 SYDVKM. The CDR3, as DNA: TGTGCCAGCAGTGATTACAGGGTAAACACTGAAGCTTTCTTT. Translating it yields CASSDYRVNTEAFF.

This clonotype was seen ten or more times. The chain recombines TRBV10-1 with TRBJ2-7, with 9 positions matching TRBD1. Unmatched junction bases numbered 9, after V lost 2 bases and J lost 4 bases. The V gene's germline CDR1 is WNHNN and CDR2 SYGVQD (reference sequence). This CDR3 region has 16 residues. Here the CDR3 DNA reads TGCGCCAGCAGTGAGGAGACCGGGACAGGGAATTACGAGCAGTACTTC. Protein product: CASSEETGTGNYEQYF.

This clonotype has only a few counts. A much larger clone differs by one base, so this may be a read error. This chain joins TRBV2 and TRBJ2-2; the D gene is possibly TRBD1 (6 bases). The germline V gene encodes CDR1 SNHLY and CDR2 FYNNEI. The CDR3 sequence is 15 residues long. V was shortened by 3 bases and J by 6 bases, with 14 bases between the two germline ends. The chain's CDR3 is CASSEGTRVAGELFF. CDR3 coding DNA: TGTGCCAGCAGTGAGGGGACAAGGGTAGCCGGGGAGCTGTTTTTT.

The sample holds many counts of this clonotype. The chain employs TRBV2 and TRBJ2-3; D might be TRBD2 (5 bases). The CDR3 spans 15 residues. Germline-derived CDR1 and CDR2 are SNHLY and FYNNEI. Trimming shortened V by 7 bases and J by 0 bases, and 14 bases separated the two germline ends. The CDR3 nucleotides read TGTGCCAGCAACCCGAGGGTTTCTAGCACAGATACGCAGTATTTT. Encoded protein: CASNPRVSSTDTQYF.

This clonotype was seen ten or more times. The chain links TRBV5-1 to TRBJ1-1; TRBD1 matches 7 bases. The germline gives CDR1 SGHRS, CDR2 YFSETQ. The CDR3 extends over 13 amino acids. V shed 3 bases, J shed 3 bases, and the junction held 2 bases outside the gene matches. As DNA, the CDR3 is TGCGCCAGCAGCTATACAGGGGACACTGAAGCTTTCTTT. Translating it yields CASSYTGDTEAFF.

This clonotype turned up a few times. The V and J genes are TRBV29-1 and TRBJ2-7; TRBD2 is a possible D gene (5 bases). The CDR3 runs to 13 residues. CDR1 is SQVTM and CDR2 is ANQGSEA in the germline V gene. Trimming removed 6 bases at V and 5 bases at J, with 17 bases between. The CDR3 coding sequence is TGCAGCGTCTACCGTCCGGGGTTTAACGAGCAGTACTTC. Translating gives CSVYRPGFNEQYF.